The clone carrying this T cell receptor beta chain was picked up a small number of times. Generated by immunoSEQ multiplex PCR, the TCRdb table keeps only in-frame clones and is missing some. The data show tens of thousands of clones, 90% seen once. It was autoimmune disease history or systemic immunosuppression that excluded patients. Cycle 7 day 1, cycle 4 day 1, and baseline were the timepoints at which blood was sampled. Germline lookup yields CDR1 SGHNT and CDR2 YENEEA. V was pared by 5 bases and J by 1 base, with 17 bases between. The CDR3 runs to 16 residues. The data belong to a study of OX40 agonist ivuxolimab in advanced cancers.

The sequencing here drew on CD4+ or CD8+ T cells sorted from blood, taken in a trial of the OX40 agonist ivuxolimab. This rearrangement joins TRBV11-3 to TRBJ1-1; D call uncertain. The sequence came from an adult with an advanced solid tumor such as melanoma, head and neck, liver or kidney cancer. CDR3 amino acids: CASSPPGRSGNTEAFF. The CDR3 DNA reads TGTGCCAGCAGCCCTCCTGGACGGTCTGGGAACACTGAAGCTTTCTTT. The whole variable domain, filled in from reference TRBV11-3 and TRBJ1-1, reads EAGVVQSPRYKIIEKKQPVAFWCNPISGHNTLYWYLQNLGQGPELLIRYENEEAVDDSQLPKDRFSAERLKGVDSTLKIQPAELGDSAVYLCASSPPGRSGNTEAFFGQGTRLTVV.